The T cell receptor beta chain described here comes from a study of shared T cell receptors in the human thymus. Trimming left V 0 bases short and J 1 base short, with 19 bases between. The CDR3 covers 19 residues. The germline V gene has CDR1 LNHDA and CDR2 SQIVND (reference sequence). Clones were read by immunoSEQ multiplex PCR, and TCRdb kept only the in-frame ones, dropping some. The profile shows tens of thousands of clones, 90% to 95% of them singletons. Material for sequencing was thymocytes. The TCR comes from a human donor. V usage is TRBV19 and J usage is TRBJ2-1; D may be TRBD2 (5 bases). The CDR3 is CASSIDPLEVPRSYNEQFF. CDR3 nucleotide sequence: TGTGCCAGTAGTATAGACCCATTGGAGGTTCCTCGGTCCTACAATGAGCAGTTCTTC.